This passage covers 20 T cell receptor beta chains from one sample sequenced in a study of T cells in narcolepsy (dated by TCRdb to 2017 to 2018). Library preparation employed the immunoSEQ multiplex PCR assay. Not all clones reach the TCRdb copy of this immuneACCESS table, which keeps in-frame sequences only. Checked studies attribute under half of the gap to unresolved V genes and leave the rest unexplained. For this sample the table gives over 30,000 clones, of which 87% were detected only once. The top ten clones comprise around 0.83% of the sample. Sequenced: CD45RA- memory CD4+ T cells from PBMCs. In light of the paper, this sample's cell subset or site label describes: memory T cells sorted ex vivo from peripheral blood. The receptors were gathered from a human donor with narcolepsy.

This clone was observed once. The rearrangement uses TRBV10-3 and TRBJ1-1; D gene unclear. Germline V gene sequence: CDR1 ENHRY, CDR2 SYGVKD. The CDR3 loop spans 12 amino acids. V lost 6 bases and J lost 4, with 9 bases in between. Here the CDR3 reads CAIRDPSTEAFF. The CDR3 nucleotides read TGTGCCATCAGGGATCCTAGCACTGAAGCTTTCTTT.

As to this clone: Other DNA sequences in the sample encode the same CDR3. The V call is TRBV7-2, the J call TRBJ1-2; D gene unclear. The V and J ends lost 2 bases and 7 bases respectively, with 8 bases between them. Germline-derived CDR1 and CDR2 are SGHTA and FQGNSA. The CDR3 consists of 12 residues. CDR3 DNA: TGTGCCAGCAGCTTAAGGCAGCGTGGCTACACCTTC. Encoded protein: CASSLRQRGYTF.

The chain couples TRBV18 to TRBJ1-2, with D possibly TRBD1 on 6 matching bases. The CDR3 runs to 14 residues. V lost 3 bases and J 12 bases, leaving 20 bases between the germline ends. Germline V gene data show CDR1 as KGHSH and CDR2 as LQKENI. The CDR3 region has the DNA TGTGCCAGCTCACCGGGGTTCATTCGGACAGCCCACACCTTC. Encoded protein: CASSPGFIRTAHTF.

This chain links TRBV7-9 with TRBJ1-2; D gene ambiguous. Germline loops: CDR1 SEHNR, CDR2 FQNEAQ (reference sequence). Trimming removed 3 bases from V and 6 bases from J, with 11 bases in between. CDR3 length: 13 residues. In DNA form, the CDR3 reads TGTGCCAGCAGCTTTCCCCTTAGTAATGGCTACACCTTC. Its translation is CASSFPLSNGYTF.

The chain carries TRBV11-3 and TRBJ1-2; the D gene is possibly TRBD1 (5 bases). Looked up from germline, CDR1 is SGHNT and CDR2 is YENEEA. With 0 bases removed from V and 7 bases from J, the gap between germline ends came to 15 bases. The CDR3 runs 15 residues. The CDR3 loop reads CASSLEEGRGSGYTF. The CDR3 nucleotides read TGTGCCAGCAGCTTAGAAGAGGGGAGGGGAAGTGGCTACACCTTC. Supplemented by reference TRBV11-3 and TRBJ1-2, the full variable domain reads EAGVVQSPRYKIIEKKQPVAFWCNPISGHNTLYWYLQNLGQGPELLIRYENEEAVDDSQLPKDRFSAERLKGVDSTLKIQPAELGDSAVYLCASSLEEGRGSGYTFGSGTRLTVV.

The genes are TRBV5-1 and TRBJ2-7; TRBD1 agrees at 12 bases. The CDR3 runs 15 residues. The J segment lost 6 bases and the V segment lost 4 bases, leaving 8 bases of the junction unmatched. Germline assignment: CDR1 SGHRS and CDR2 YFSETQ. The DNA of the CDR3 is TGCGCCAGCAGCCTCGGGACAGGGGGCTATAGCGAGCAGTACTTC. Translated: CASSLGTGGYSEQYF.

The V call is TRBV6-1, the J call TRBJ1-1; possible D gene TRBD1, 6 bases. The CDR3 covers 14 residues. V lost 6 bases, J lost 4 bases, and 15 bases lay in between. The V gene's germline CDR1 is MNHNS and CDR2 SASEGT. The CDR3 spells CASRITRDTTEAFF. CDR3 nucleotides: TGTGCCAGCAGAATAACCCGGGACACCACTGAAGCTTTCTTT.

The chain carries TRBV4-1 and TRBJ1-3; no definite D call. Germline loops: CDR1 MGHRA, CDR2 YSYEKL. The CDR3 totals 17 residues. V lost 0 bases and J lost 0, with 12 bases in between. CDR3 nucleotides: TGCGCCAGCAGCCAAGATCCGCCCCGTATCTCTGGAAACACCATATATTTT. Its protein is CASSQDPPRISGNTIYF.

Of note for this clone: It is unclear where the CDR3 begins or ends on the DNA, so no DNA is shown, and the CDR3 is as TCRdb lists it. The chain links TRBV13 to TRBJ2-2; TRBD2, the table's D call, was not compared with the DNA. The CDR3 adds up to 14 amino acids, both ends counted. Germline CDR1 reads PRHDT; CDR2 reads FYEKMQ (reference sequence). CDR3 in amino acids: CASSPDFGAGELFF.

The chain couples TRBV9 to TRBJ1-2; no definite D call. The V gene lost 2 bases and the J gene lost 0 bases, with 2 bases spanning the gap. Germline V gene sequence: CDR1 SGDLS, CDR2 YYNGEE. This CDR3 is built from 12 residues. CDR3 sequence (DNA): TGTGCCAGCAGCGTTGCTAACTATGGCTACACCTTC. Its protein is CASSVANYGYTF.

The rearrangement uses TRBV4-3 and TRBJ1-3; the D gene is possibly TRBD1 (5 bases). The V gene lost 0 bases and the J gene lost 1 base, with 10 bases spanning the gap. CDR3 length equals 16 residues. Germline V gene lookup returns CDR1 LGHNA and CDR2 YSLEER. CDR3 nucleotides: TGCGCCAGCAGCCAAGATCCGGGGGTGTCTGGAAACACCATATATTTT. Amino acid sequence: CASSQDPGVSGNTIYF.

This sequence joins TRBV4-1 and TRBJ1-1, with D maybe TRBD1 (5 bases). V was cut by 0 bases and J by 11 bases, with 13 bases left in between. Germline-derived CDR1 and CDR2 are MGHRA and YSYEKL. This CDR3 comprises 13 residues. The CDR3 region is CASSQELRGNAFF. CDR3 sequence (DNA): TGCGCCAGCAGCCAAGAATTGCGGGGGAACGCTTTCTTT.

This chain uses TRBV28 with TRBJ2-7; 7 bases map to TRBD1. Trimming took 6 bases from V and 3 from J; bases not matched to a gene: 8. CDR3 length: 14 residues. Germline V gives CDR1 MDHEN, CDR2 SYDVKM. CDR3 DNA: TGTGCCAGCAGGCTGACAGGGACCCTCTACGAGCAGTACTTC. Protein product: CASRLTGTLYEQYF.

Here the CDR3 reads CASIPGSNQPQHF. The CDR3 DNA reads TGTGCCAGCATACCCGGAAGCAATCAGCCCCAGCATTTT. J is TRBJ1-5 and V is TRBV28; no definite D call. The CDR3 consists of 13 residues. Germline values: CDR1 MDHEN, CDR2 SYDVKM. V shed 7 bases and J shed 1 base, with 8 bases lying between them. Together with reference TRBV28 and TRBJ1-5, the CDR3 gives the full variable domain: DVKVTQSSRYLVKRTGEKVFLECVQDMDHENMFWYRQDPGLGLRLIYFSYDVKMKEKGDIPEGYSVSREKKERFSLILESASTNQTSMYLCASIPGSNQPQHFGDGTRLSIL.

J is TRBJ1-6 and V is TRBV6-5, with TRBD1 identical over 7 bases. CDR1 MNHEY and CDR2 SVGAGI come from the germline V gene. The CDR3 is 13 amino acids. V dropped 7 bases and J dropped 8; count of bases not matched to a gene: 5. For the CDR3, the DNA is TGTGCCAGCATGGACAGGCTCGATTCACCCCTCCACTTT. This translates into CASMDRLDSPLHF.

This chain uses TRBV2 with TRBJ2-7; 12 bases map to TRBD1. The CDR3 is made up of 14 amino acids. The germline gives CDR1 SNHLY, CDR2 FYNNEI. Unmatched junction bases numbered 8, after V lost 7 bases and J lost 7 bases. Here the CDR3 reads CASIKGQGAREQYF. In nucleotides, the CDR3 is TGTGCCAGCATCAAGGGACAGGGGGCGAGAGAGCAGTACTTC.

The chain employs TRBV5-4 and TRBJ1-1; D remains unclear. V dropped 4 bases and J dropped 1 base, with 8 bases sitting between them. Germline V gene sequence: CDR1 SGHNT, CDR2 YYREEE (reference sequence). This CDR3 contains 13 residues. CDR3 nucleotide sequence: TGTGCCAGCAGCCGCCCAAAGAACACTGAAGCTTTCTTT. Translation gives CASSRPKNTEAFF.

J is TRBJ2-7 and V is TRBV6-1; 12 bases align to TRBD2. Germline trimming cut 4 bases from V and 5 bases from J; bases unmatched to any gene: 6. The germline V gene has CDR1 MNHNS and CDR2 SASEGT. The CDR3 is 15 amino acids. Here the CDR3 reads CASSGRLAGADEQYF. CDR3 bases: TGTGCCAGCAGTGGGAGACTAGCGGGAGCGGACGAGCAGTACTTC.

J is TRBJ1-1 and V is TRBV15; TRBD1 is a possible D gene (6 bases). The germline V gene encodes CDR1 LNHNV and CDR2 YYDKDF (reference sequence). Deletions cut 4 bases from V and 4 bases from J, with 19 bases between. This CDR3 is built from 16 residues. The CDR3 nucleotides read TGTGCCACCAGCAAGATTAGACAGGAGATCAGCACTGAAGCTTTCTTT. This sequence encodes CATSKIRQEISTEAFF.

This sequence joins TRBV29-1 and TRBJ1-5; D gene uncertain. V was pared by 5 bases and J by 2 bases, with 28 bases between. The germline gives CDR1 SQVTM, CDR2 ANQGSEA. The CDR3 loop spans 19 amino acids. CDR3 coding DNA: TGCAGCGTTAGGGTCAAGAAGGCGGCCCCCCCCCGGGGCAATCAGCCCCAGCATTTT. Protein: CSVRVKKAAPPRGNQPQHF.